This TCR beta chain is drawn from a study of blood T cell repertoires in COVID-19. The wider study: Sites in the United States, Italy and Spain provided acute and convalescent COVID-19 samples. The analysed material was cDNA or gDNA that came from T cells, B-cell-depleted T cells, or PBMCs.

There are 20 residues in the CDR3. The germline V gene encodes CDR1 SNHLY and CDR2 FYNNEI. V was cut by 6 bases and J by 1 base, with 29 bases left in between. Enrollment of patients from Seattle took place during active infection, with longitudinal follow-up. In its sample, this clone was seen many times. The authors' processing: Nucleated cell number was recorded as an estimate derived from reference gene primer amplification. Data came from immunoSEQ multiplex PCR; TCRdb stores just in-frame clones and leaves some out. That table furnishes V, J and clone size, whereas the DNA furnished D and trimming. The sample has tens of thousands of clones, approximately 72% seen once.

The chain uses TRBV2 and TRBJ2-3; a possible D gene is TRBD2 (7 bases). Sequenced: peripheral blood. The source of this sequence is a woman between 70 and 85 years old with COVID-19, enrolled during active disease. The CDR3 loop reads CASREPVGGRQAGGTDTQYF. CDR3 DNA: TGTGCCAGCAGGGAACCTGTGGGGGGGCGCCAGGCAGGGGGCACAGATACGCAGTATTTT. The full variable domain, rest sourced from reference TRBV2 and TRBJ2-3, is EPEVTQTPSHQVTQMGQEVILRCVPISNHLYFYWYRQILGQKVEFLVSFYNNEISEKSEIFDDQFSVERPDGSNFTLKIRSTKLEDSAMYFCASREPVGGRQAGGTDTQYFGPGTRLTVL.